This T cell receptor beta chain was sequenced for a study of radiation and T cells in renal cell carcinoma. Clones were read by immunoSEQ multiplex PCR, and TCRdb kept only the in-frame ones, dropping some. The data show about 83,000 clones, with less than 85% seen just once and about 2.4% held by the top ten. This clone was seen just once. Per the germline V gene, CDR1 is LNHDA and CDR2 is SQIVND (reference sequence). V was shortened by 3 bases and J by 5 bases, with 16 bases between the two germline ends. This CDR3 is 15 amino acids long. Noted time point: blood 4 weeks post-SBRT, at nephrectomy. The sample's treatment: 15 Gy SBRT to primary tumor, nephrectomy 4 weeks later. Nephrectomy followed 15 Gy stereotactic body radiation by 4 weeks. After SBRT, blood was collected at 2 and 4 weeks, plus baseline.

This sample comprised blood, obtained from a patient whose treatment included radiotherapy and nephrectomy. The TCR originated in a woman aged 55-75 years with renal cell carcinoma. V gene TRBV19 combines with J gene TRBJ2-5, with a possible D match to TRBD1 (5 bases). The CDR3: CASSMMGQDRETQYF. CDR3 bases: TGTGCCAGTAGTATGATGGGGCAGGATCGGGAGACCCAGTACTTC.